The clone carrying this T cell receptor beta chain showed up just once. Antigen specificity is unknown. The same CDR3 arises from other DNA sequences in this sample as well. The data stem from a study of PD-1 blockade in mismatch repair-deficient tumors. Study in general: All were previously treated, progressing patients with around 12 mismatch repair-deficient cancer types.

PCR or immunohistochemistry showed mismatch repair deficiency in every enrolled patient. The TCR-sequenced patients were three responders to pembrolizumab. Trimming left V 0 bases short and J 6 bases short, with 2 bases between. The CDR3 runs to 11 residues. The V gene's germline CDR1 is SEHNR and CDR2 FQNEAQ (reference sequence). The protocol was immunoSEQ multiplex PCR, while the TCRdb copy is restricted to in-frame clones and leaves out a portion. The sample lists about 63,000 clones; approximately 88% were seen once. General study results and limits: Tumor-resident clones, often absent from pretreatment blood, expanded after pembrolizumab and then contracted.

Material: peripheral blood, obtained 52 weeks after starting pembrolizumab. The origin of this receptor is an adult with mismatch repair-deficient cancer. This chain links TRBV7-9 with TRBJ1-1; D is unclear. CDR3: CASSLAPEAFF. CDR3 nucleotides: TGTGCCAGCAGCTTAGCTCCTGAAGCTTTCTTT.